This T cell receptor beta chain was captured in a study of cytomegalovirus exposure and HLA in healthy donors (dated by TCRdb to 2015 to 2018). For the study in its entirety: According to an earlier analysis of a few hundred of the donors, roughly 180 million T cells yielded 117 million unique TCR beta sequences and 276 Gb of sequence data. Every discovery cohort repertoire had been produced on one sequencing platform. An early release that covered several hundred HLA-typed donors contained around 300 gigabases of sequencing data and 85 million to 100 million unique TCR sequences. The study profiled the T cell repertoires of 666 subjects by immunosequencing and related them to cytomegalovirus serostatus. The number of donors typed differed by locus, with roughly 629-640 for A, B, C, DRB1 and DQB1, around 500 for DQA1, over 600 for DPA1, and 472 for DPB1. In a later genetic analysis, genome-wide SNP genotypes for about three fifths of the roughly 670 donors were used, and that subset was treated as a discovery cohort. In the later analysis, no new phenotypic data were used to find candidate immune exposures; instead, reliance was placed on TCR beta sequences and their occurrence across donors. To predict cytomegalovirus infection status, the study brought together high-throughput TCR immunosequencing, statistical association of individual TCRs with disease status, and machine learning. An earlier analysis of around 580 of the donors used high-throughput TCR beta sequencing to judge whether each TCR beta V gene segment behaved as functional or pseudogenic. The study was designed to test whether signatures of past pathogen exposure could be identified by cataloging public T cell receptors. Besides the first cohort of approximately 710 subjects, a separate validation cohort made up of 120 different subjects was used. The genetic ancestry cluster associated with self-reported Caucasian donors included 70% to 85% of the 350 to 500 genotyped donors. Class I and class II HLA loci were covered by the typing at four-digit resolution. Across approximately 420 genotyped donors of the cohort, an average of roughly 200,000 unique TCR beta nucleotide sequences per donor were sequenced, and approximately 19% of those sequences were non-productive. A later analysis re-analyzed previously published TCR beta repertoires from approximately 700 donors and added high-resolution HLA genotyping to study TCR occurrence patterns. Because of strong linkage in the cohort, roughly five DR-DQ haplotypes were treated as single units for association and clustering. Alongside the repertoire data, information on donor age, sex, ethnicity and CMV serostatus was compiled.

The cohort was made up of hundreds of healthy bone marrow donors. At the time of sampling, every cohort member was nominally healthy, though immune exposures that went unrecorded were likely present. The donor was CMV seronegative and was included in the group of under 450 seronegative cohort members. A peripheral blood sample was collected from each donor, and TCR beta sequencing was performed on peripheral blood mononuclear cells. The Qiagen DNeasy Blood Extraction Kit was used to extract genomic DNA from the blood cell samples. Concerning this clone: The antigen this receptor binds is unknown.

Study-level results and caveats: The study gave a list of some 150 TCR beta chains associated with cytomegalovirus. According to a later analysis, most CMV-associated TCR beta chains appeared to be HLA-restricted, and the HLA associations seemed to be driven largely by CMV exposure. In a later analysis, several top co-occurrence clusters were reported to appear linked to parvovirus B19, influenza, CMV and Epstein-Barr virus. Some IMGT-functional V segments, including TRBV6-2 and TRBV6-3, could not be told apart with the 87-base-pair reads, so those segments were excluded. In both the original and validation cohorts, the classifier was reported to diagnose cytomegalovirus status with high specificity and sensitivity. For the cohort, immune exposure information was limited to CMV serostatus. HLA typing was unavailable for some donors at each locus, so association tests used only the typed subset. According to a later genetic analysis, donors in an Asian-associated ancestry cluster had fewer N-insertions in productive TCRs than the approximately 630-donor mean. A further reported finding was that TCR beta sequences accurately predicted the HLA-A and HLA-B alleles for most subjects in the first cohort. A few of the identified cytomegalovirus-associated TCR beta chains were confirmed in vitro to be specific for cytomegalovirus antigens. In a later analysis, HLA-associated TCR beta chains were found to be more clonally expanded and to have lower generation probabilities than equally common non-associated chains. In an earlier analysis of 450 to 750 of the donors, most TCR beta V segments appeared in productive rearrangements about 90% or about 30% of the time, broadly matching IMGT annotations. Correlated functional status among segregating V segments might be attributable to linkage disequilibrium, but an unknown experimental factor could not be ruled out. The authors suggested that the approach could potentially be extended to other disease states and immunological phenotypes. In this cohort, only TCR beta chains were sequenced, and detectable features were limited by the absence of alpha or paired-chain data. In a later analysis, TCR association rates were found to vary across HLA loci, with the most associated TCRs seen for DRB1 alleles and the fewest for HLA-C alleles. A group of highly shared sequence variants was considered likely to be a technical artifact of the sequencing pipeline. Presence/absence analyses assumed roughly uniform sequencing depth across donors, an assumption that may not hold. In a later analysis, around 15,000 TCR beta sequences were associated with specific HLA alleles at a false discovery rate of 0.05. When HLA alleles, especially DR and DQ, strongly co-occurred, TCR associations were difficult to assign to individual alleles. In a later genetic analysis, a missense DCLRE1C variant was associated with V-gene and J-gene trimming of TCR beta chains, and the association was replicated in an independent cohort. The earlier analysis of approximately 560 of the donors excluded over 15 rarely observed V segments, including chromosome 9 orphons, because counts were too low. Most TCR sequences were seen in very few donors, while some public TCRs were found in many individuals.

From the germline V gene (reference sequence), CDR1 is SEHNR and CDR2 is FQNEAQ. The CDR3 numbers 13 residues from cysteine through phenylalanine. Left in the record is the CDR3 DNA by itself, 39 bases read in frame from the first base. From V the trimming removes 6 bases and from J it removes 7 bases, while the gene matches leave 4 bases of the junction unaccounted for. Library construction relied on the immunoSEQ multiplex PCR assay. The multiplex PCR relied on a mix of 60 forward primers for TCR Vbeta segments and 13 reverse primers for TCR Jbeta segments. The CDR3 region of rearranged TCR beta genes was amplified from genomic DNA by a multiplex PCR assay. Amplified TCR beta libraries were sequenced as 87-base-pair reads on the Illumina HiSeq System. The authors' pipeline ran thus. A later analysis counted tens of millions of unique TCR beta chains across the 600 to 850 repertoires, and some 11 million of these chains were shared by at least two donors. Raw reads were error-corrected and collapsed into unique sequences by a nearest-neighbor algorithm in which closely related sequences were merged to remove PCR and sequencing errors. V, D and J gene segments were assigned by aligning CDR3 sequences to IMGT reference sequences. For a sequence to be retained, a match of at least six nucleotides to both a V gene segment and a J gene segment was required. A rearrangement counted as productive if the CDR3 had no stop codons and remained in frame with V and J, and every other rearrangement counted as non-productive. CDR3 was defined by IMGT convention, running from the second conserved V-encoded cysteine to the conserved J-encoded phenylalanine. The earlier analysis of fewer than 750 of the donors excluded sequences that lacked an unambiguous match to a single V gene segment. An earlier analysis of several hundred of the donors classified V segments as functional when productive rearrangements were above 56.7% and as segregating when the standard deviation between donors was above 5%. A statistical classification framework was built for diagnosing cytomegalovirus status from the catalog of TCR beta chain sequences. V and J gene assignment, in a later analysis, came from comparing TCR nucleotide sequences with IMGT/GENE-DB human TR gene sequences. The TCRdist pipeline was used in a later analysis to assign CDR3 sequences and most-parsimonious VDJ recombination scenarios. In a later analysis, each TCR beta chain was defined by its CDR3 amino acid sequence together with its V-gene family, and reads without a unique V-gene family were excluded. In a later analysis, 450 to 600 highly shared, low-generation-probability nucleotide sequences were removed to address suspected cross-contamination and a sequencing artifact. In a later analysis, a clonal expansion index for each public chain was calculated from normalized within-repertoire ranks of inferred template counts. In a later analysis, generation probabilities were computed with a VDJ recombination model fitted to out-of-frame rearrangements, and the resulting probabilities were checked against IGoR. In a later analysis, hypergeometric tests were used to score TCR-TCR, TCR-HLA and TCR-CMV co-occurrence, with a repertoire-size bias correction applied to TCR pairs. To estimate false discovery rates, a later analysis permuted the HLA or CMV assignments 20 times. In a later analysis, co-occurring TCRs were grouped using DBSCAN, and TCRdist sequence similarity was added for clustering within HLA-allele-positive subsets. Repertoires with fewer than 30,000 or more than 120,000 public chains, plus five repertoires with anomalous nucleotide sharing, were excluded from co-occurrence clustering. The table was pulled from immuneACCESS by TCRdb, which kept in-frame rearrangements only. Such tables lose some clones; where checked, under half of the loss comes from unresolved V genes, and the rest has no known cause. From that table come the V and J calls and clone size; the DNA was used to work out D and trimming. For this sample, the table gives about 200,000 clones. About 0.74% of the sample belongs to the ten largest clones.

The chain is assembled from TRBV7-9 and TRBJ1-4, with TRBD1 matching 8 junction bases. The source is a boy aged 5-17 years in good health and CMV-seronegative. Material for sequencing was PBMCs. The bases are TGTGCCAGCAGGTTCACAGGGGGTGAAAAACTGTTTTTT. Translated, this is CASRFTGGEKLFF. Full variable domain (CDR3 extended with the reference TRBV7-9 and TRBJ1-4 proteins): DTGVSQNPRHKITKRGQNVTFRCDPISEHNRLYWYRQTLGQGPEFLTYFQNEAQLEKSRLLSDRFSAERPKGSFSTLEIQRTEQGDSAMYLCASRFTGGEKLFFGSGTQLSVL.